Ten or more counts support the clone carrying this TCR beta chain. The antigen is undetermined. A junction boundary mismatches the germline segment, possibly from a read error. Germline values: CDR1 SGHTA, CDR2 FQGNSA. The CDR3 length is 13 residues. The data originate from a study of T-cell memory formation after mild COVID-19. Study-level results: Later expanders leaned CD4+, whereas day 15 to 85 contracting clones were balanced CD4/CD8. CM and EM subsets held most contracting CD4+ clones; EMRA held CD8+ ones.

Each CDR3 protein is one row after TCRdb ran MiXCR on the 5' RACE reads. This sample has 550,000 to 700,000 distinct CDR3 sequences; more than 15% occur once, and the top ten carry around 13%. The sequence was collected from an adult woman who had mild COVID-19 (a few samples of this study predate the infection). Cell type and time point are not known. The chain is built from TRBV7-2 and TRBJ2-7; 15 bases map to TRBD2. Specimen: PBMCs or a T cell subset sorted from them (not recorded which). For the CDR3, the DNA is TGTGCCAGCAGCGCCGGACTAGCGGGAGGGCCGTCGTTC. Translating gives CASSAGLAGGPSF.